Listed below are T cell receptor beta chains from one sample, sequenced in a study of T-cell reconstitution after alpha-beta-depleted transplantation in children. One entry per CDR3 protein, called by TCRdb with MiXCR from the PCR reads. The sample contains about 610,000 distinct CDR3 sequences, about 10% of which appear only once. The sequenced sample was PBMCs from the stem cell graft donor, obtained from the stem cell graft. Receptors were obtained from a human donor who donated a stem cell graft to a child with acute myeloid leukemia. The CDR3 runs from the conserved cysteine through the conserved F or W. The D gene is left open where the match is weak. Size tells how often a clone was seen (once, few, many) or the class of an expanded clone, and some rows leave it out.

cdr3_nt: TGTGCCACCGGGTCGGGACTTTTAGACAATGAGCAGTTCTTC
cdr3_aa: CATGSGLLDNEQFF
clone_size: few
j_call: TRBJ2-1
cdr3_length: 14
d_call: -
v_call: TRBV15

cdr3_nt: TGTGCCAGCAGCCAAACGACCCACGAGCAGTACTTC
cdr3_aa: CASSQTTHEQYF
clone_size: -
j_call: TRBJ2-7
cdr3_length: 12
d_call: -
v_call: TRBV3-1

cdr3_nt: TGTGCCAGCAGCGTAGGTTTGGGACCGTCCAATGAGCAGTTCTTC
cdr3_aa: CASSVGLGPSNEQFF
clone_size: -
j_call: TRBJ2-1
cdr3_length: 15
d_call: -
v_call: TRBV9

cdr3_nt: TGCAGTGCTAGTGCTAGCGGGAGGAAGGGCGGGGAGCTGTTTTTT
cdr3_aa: CSASASGRKGGELFF
clone_size: -
j_call: TRBJ2-2
cdr3_length: 15
d_call: TRBD2
v_call: TRBV20-1

cdr3_nt: TGTGCCACCAGCAGGCGGGTCGACCTATCCTACAATGAGCAGTTCTTC
cdr3_aa: CATSRRVDLSYNEQFF
clone_size: -
j_call: TRBJ2-1
cdr3_length: 16
d_call: -
v_call: TRBV15

cdr3_nt: TGCGCCAGCAGCCAGCAGCGGCTTAGCACAGATACGCAGTATTTT
cdr3_aa: CASSQQRLSTDTQYF
clone_size: -
j_call: TRBJ2-3
cdr3_length: 15
d_call: -
v_call: TRBV4-3

cdr3_nt: TGTGCCAGCAGCGCCTGGGGAGGGGTACAAGAGACCCAGTACTTC
cdr3_aa: CASSAWGGVQETQYF
clone_size: -
j_call: TRBJ2-5
cdr3_length: 15
d_call: TRBD2
v_call: TRBV9

cdr3_nt: TGCGCCAGCAGCTGGACAGAATCCCACGAGCAGTACTTC
cdr3_aa: CASSWTESHEQYF
clone_size: -
j_call: TRBJ2-7
cdr3_length: 13
d_call: -
v_call: TRBV5-1

cdr3_nt: TGCAGCGTTGATCTCTCTATAGGAACTGAAGCTTTCTTT
cdr3_aa: CSVDLSIGTEAFF
clone_size: -
j_call: TRBJ1-1
cdr3_length: 13
d_call: -
v_call: TRBV29-1

cdr3_nt: TGCGCCAGCAGCCAAGATGGGGAGGGCCGGGGCTACACCTTC
cdr3_aa: CASSQDGEGRGYTF
clone_size: -
j_call: TRBJ1-2
cdr3_length: 14
d_call: -
v_call: TRBV4-3

cdr3_nt: TGTGCCAGCAGGCGACAGGGAAACTATGGCTACACCTTC
cdr3_aa: CASRRQGNYGYTF
clone_size: -
j_call: TRBJ1-2
cdr3_length: 13
d_call: TRBD1
v_call: TRBV12-3/TRBV12-4

cdr3_nt: TGCAGTGCGGGTGGACAGTATAGCAATCAGCCCCAGCATTTT
cdr3_aa: CSAGGQYSNQPQHF
clone_size: few
j_call: TRBJ1-5
cdr3_length: 14
d_call: -
v_call: TRBV20-1

cdr3_nt: TGTGCCAGCAGCCAAGAAGGACAAGGACTAGCGGGGTATCGGTCCTACAATGAGCAGTTCTTC
cdr3_aa: CASSQEGQGLAGYRSYNEQFF
clone_size: many
j_call: TRBJ2-1
cdr3_length: 21
d_call: TRBD2
v_call: TRBV3-1

cdr3_nt: TGCGCCAGCAGCCAAGCGTCAACAGGGGATACGCAGTATTTT
cdr3_aa: CASSQASTGDTQYF
clone_size: few
j_call: TRBJ2-3
cdr3_length: 14
d_call: -
v_call: TRBV4-3

cdr3_nt: TGCAGCGCAAACTGGCGGAGTTACAATGAGCAGTTCTTC
cdr3_aa: CSANWRSYNEQFF
clone_size: -
j_call: TRBJ2-1
cdr3_length: 13
d_call: -
v_call: TRBV20-1

cdr3_nt: TGCAGCGTTGTGGCAGGATTGAACACTGAAGCTTTCTTT
cdr3_aa: CSVVAGLNTEAFF
clone_size: -
j_call: TRBJ1-1
cdr3_length: 13
d_call: -
v_call: TRBV29-1

cdr3_nt: TGTGCCAGCAGCTCTCGGACAGGATCCCTTCAAGAGACCCAGTACTTC
cdr3_aa: CASSSRTGSLQETQYF
clone_size: few
j_call: TRBJ2-5
cdr3_length: 16
d_call: TRBD1
v_call: TRBV7-2

cdr3_nt: TGTGCCAGCAGCTTAGACATGACTAGCGGGCTATCGCCGGCACAAGAGACCCAGTACTTC
cdr3_aa: CASSLDMTSGLSPAQETQYF
clone_size: -
j_call: TRBJ2-5
cdr3_length: 20
d_call: TRBD2
v_call: TRBV11-2

cdr3_nt: TGTGCCAGCAGCCCTAGGAACGCGGGGGGCTACACCTTC
cdr3_aa: CASSPRNAGGYTF
clone_size: -
j_call: TRBJ1-2
cdr3_length: 13
d_call: -
v_call: TRBV6-1

cdr3_nt: TGTGCCAGCAGCAAAGGGGGACTAGCGGGAGGGCCACAAGAGACCCAGTACTTC
cdr3_aa: CASSKGGLAGGPQETQYF
clone_size: few
j_call: TRBJ2-5
cdr3_length: 18
d_call: -
v_call: TRBV21-1